This T cell receptor beta chain originates from a study of blood T cell repertoires in COVID-19. Study at large: The study drew acute and convalescent COVID-19 samples from the United States, Italy and Spain. Nucleic acid was either cDNA or gDNA, and it came from T cells, B-cell-depleted T cells, or PBMCs.

As originally analysed: How many nucleated cells were present was estimated from reference gene primer amplification. Profiled with immunoSEQ multiplex PCR; TCRdb holds only in-frame clones, not every one. V and J calls and clone size come straight from that table; D and trimming were deduced from the DNA. The sample carries about 140,000 clones, around 84% recorded once. This clone has a single count. From germline, CDR1 is LGHNA and CDR2 YSLEER. The J segment lost 0 bases and the V segment lost 3 bases, leaving 7 bases of the junction unmatched. The CDR3 has 16 amino acids. Sequencing input: peripheral blood. This receptor was obtained from a man aged 60 to 69 with active or convalescent COVID-19. The V call is TRBV4-3, the J call TRBJ1-2; TRBD1 matches 7 bases. CDR3 DNA: TGCGCCAGCAGCCAGGCCGGCAGGGGGACTAACTATGGCTACACCTTC. It translates to CASSQAGRGTNYGYTF.